Listed here are 21 T cell receptor beta chains from one sample, sequenced in a study of blood T cells in healthy people across ages. Alongside a J-beta primer mix, a sample-barcoded 5' primer served in a second PCR lasting roughly 7 to 11 cycles. TCRdb reprocessed the 5' RACE reads with MiXCR, giving one entry per CDR3 protein. The data contain 1.5 million to 2 million distinct CDR3 sequences, roughly 50% of them singletons. Material for sequencing was blood. These receptors were obtained from a middle-aged woman in good health.

The chain recombines TRBV5-5 with TRBJ1-4; tentatively, D is TRBD1 (5 bases). This CDR3 region has 14 residues. Germline V CDR1 and CDR2: SGHKS, YYEKEE (reference sequence). V gave up 4 bases and J gave up 5 bases, with 12 bases separating them. CDR3 bases: TGTGCCAGCAGCGTGGTGGGGCTAAATGAAAAACTGTTTTTT. This sequence encodes CASSVVGLNEKLFF. Variable domain in full (rest from reference TRBV5-5 and TRBJ1-4): DAGVTQSPTHLIKTRGQQVTLRCSPISGHKSVSWYQQVLGQGPQFIFQYYEKEERGRGNFPDRFSARQFPNYSSELNVNALLLGDSALYLCASSVVGLNEKLFFGSGTQLSVL.

This chain uses TRBV20-1 with TRBJ2-5, with TRBD2 matching over 8 bases. The better agreement between TRBJ2-7 and the DNA end casts doubt on the J call. Germline assignment: CDR1 DFQATT and CDR2 SNEGSKA (reference sequence). This CDR3 contains 14 residues. As DNA, the CDR3 is TGCAGTGCTCCAGAAGCGGGGGAACCTTACGAGCAGTACTTC. It codes for CSAPEAGEPYEQYF.

The chain is built from TRBV5-1 and TRBJ2-1; D is unclear. The CDR3 is 12 residues long. V was cut by 1 base and J by 8 bases, with 7 bases left in between. The germline V gene has CDR1 SGHRS and CDR2 YFSETQ. CDR3 nucleotide sequence: TGCGCCAGCAGCTTGAACTTGGATGAGCAGTTCTTC. Translation: CASSLNLDEQFF.

This chain connects TRBV11-1 to TRBJ2-5; 12 nucleotides align to TRBD2. The CDR3 runs 21 residues. Trimming at V came to 5 bases and at J to 5 bases, leaving 24 bases not matched to a gene. From germline, CDR1 is SGHAT and CDR2 FQDESV (reference sequence). The CDR3 is CASSTLSRTSGEQAPRETQYF. The CDR3 DNA is TGTGCCAGCAGCACCCTCTCGAGGACTAGCGGGGAGCAAGCGCCCAGGGAGACCCAGTACTTC.

As DNA, the CDR3 is TGTGCCAGCAGCTCAAAAGGGCAGGGGGGCTACGAGCAGTACTTC. It translates to CASSSKGQGGYEQYF. V gene TRBV6-6 combines with J gene TRBJ2-4, with a weak D call TRBD1 (7 bases). The closer fit of TRBJ2-7 to the DNA end suggests the J call may be wrong. CDR1 and CDR2 (germline): MNHNY, SVGAGI (reference sequence). This CDR3 has 15 amino acids.

This clonotype came up a few times. The CDR3 DNA sequence: TGTGCCAGCAGCTCACCACAGGGGATGTACACTGAAGCTTTCTTT. It is translated as CASSSPQGMYTEAFF. V gene TRBV13 combines with J gene TRBJ1-1; TRBD1 aligns across 7 bases. The CDR3 is 15 amino acids. The germline CDR1 and CDR2 sequences are PRHDT and FYEKMQ (reference sequence). V lost 4 bases and J lost 3; bases outside the gene matches: 8.

This clonotype was seen only a few times. The J gene is TRBJ2-3, the V gene TRBV4-3, with 9 bases lining up with TRBD2. J lost 5 bases, V lost 1 base, and 7 bases had no gene match. CDR3 length: 16 amino acids. The germline CDR1 and CDR2 sequences are LGHNA and YSLEER. In nucleotides, the CDR3 is TGCGCCAGCAGCCAAGCCCCGGGACTAGCAGGAGATACGCAGTATTTT. This translates into CASSQAPGLAGDTQYF.

V and J are TRBV7-3 and TRBJ2-3; 8 nucleotides line up with TRBD2. The germline CDR1 and CDR2 sequences are SGHTA and FQGTGA. V gave up 2 bases and J gave up 5 bases; unmatched junction bases: 12. This CDR3 has 17 residues. The CDR3 nucleotides are TGTGCCAGCAGCTTACGGTCTTTGGGCGGGGGGTTAGATACGCAGTATTTT. Translation: CASSLRSLGGGLDTQYF.

V is TRBV12-3 or TRBV12-4 and J is TRBJ2-1, with 7 bases aligning to TRBD1. This CDR3 contains 13 residues. J gave up 6 bases and V 4 bases, and 3 bases lay outside the gene matches. In DNA, the CDR3 is TGTGCCAGCAGTTCCCGGGACAGCAATGAGCAGTTCTTC. Translated: CASSSRDSNEQFF.

This clonotype has more than one count but fewer than ten. DNA of the CDR3: TGTGCCAGCGTCAAGGGGATGAACGAGCAGTACTTC. Translation gives CASVKGMNEQYF. The V gene is TRBV6-1, the J gene TRBJ2-4, with a weak D call TRBD1 (5 bases). Judging by the DNA end, TRBJ2-7 fits better; the J call may be wrong. Germline loops: CDR1 MNHNS, CDR2 SASEGT. The length of the CDR3 is 12 residues.

The V call is TRBV15, the J call TRBJ2-1; D is unresolved. TRBJ2-7 matches the DNA end more closely, so the J call is doubtful. The CDR3 is 14 amino acids. The germline gives CDR1 LNHNV, CDR2 YYDKDF (reference sequence). The CDR3 reads CATQVLGSYNEQYF. DNA of the CDR3: TGTGCCACCCAGGTACTCGGCTCCTACAATGAGCAGTACTTC.

The chain is built from TRBV20-1 and TRBJ1-2, with D perhaps matching TRBD1 (6 bases). This CDR3 has 15 residues. In germline, CDR1 is DFQATT, CDR2 SNEGSKA (reference sequence). V was pared by 7 bases and J by 0 bases, with 18 bases between. The CDR3 loop reads CSEYRPGTSNYGYTF. CDR3 nucleotide sequence: TGCAGTGAATATCGTCCCGGGACATCTAACTATGGCTACACCTTC.

In its sample, this clonotype was seen many times. The J gene is TRBJ2-7, the V gene TRBV12-3 or TRBV12-4, with D maybe TRBD2 (5 bases). The CDR3 is made up of 14 amino acids. The ends were cut back, 4 bases at V and 6 bases at J, with 16 bases in the middle. The CDR3 sequence is CASSSTTGWSEQYF. The DNA for the CDR3 is TGTGCCAGCAGTTCCACAACGGGGTGGAGCGAGCAGTACTTC.

This chain uses TRBV7-3 with TRBJ2-6, with D perhaps TRBD2 (6 bases). Germline V lookup: CDR1 SGHTA, CDR2 FQGTGA. The CDR3 consists of 17 residues. Trimming removed 5 bases at V and 2 bases at J, with 16 bases between. The CDR3 DNA reads TGTGCCAGCAGCCAAAGAGGAGGGTCCACTGGGGCCAACGTCCTGACTTTC. It translates to CASSQRGGSTGANVLTF.

The V and J genes are TRBV19 and TRBJ2-5; D might be TRBD2 (6 bases). The germline gives CDR1 LNHDA, CDR2 SQIVND (reference sequence). V lost 5 bases and J lost 2, with 18 bases in between. The CDR3 length is 16 residues. This chain's CDR3 is CASSRRERGIQETQYF. Here the CDR3 DNA reads TGTGCCAGTAGTCGGCGTGAACGGGGGATTCAAGAGACCCAGTACTTC.

The DNA for the CDR3 is TGTGCCAGCAGTTTGCCAGGGGGCGCCTATGGCTACACCTTC. It codes for CASSLPGGAYGYTF. The gene calls are TRBV12-3 or TRBV12-4 and TRBJ1-2; 8 bases align to TRBD1. Trimming cost V 3 bases and J 4 bases; bases outside gene matches: 4. The CDR3 spans 14 residues.

The V call is TRBV2, the J call TRBJ2-5; TRBD2 might be the D (6 bases). Trimming took off 3 bases at V and 9 bases at J, with 20 bases between the two ends. The CDR3 has 15 amino acids. Per the germline V gene, CDR1 is SNHLY and CDR2 is FYNNEI. The CDR3 DNA reads as TGTGCCAGCAGTGATGGGACTCAATCCTTTATGGCCCAGTACTTC. It translates to CASSDGTQSFMAQYF.

This clonotype has only a few counts. The chain combines TRBV27 with TRBJ2-1; 11 bases map to TRBD1. The J call may be faulty, since TRBJ2-7 better matches the DNA end. The CDR3 extends over 15 amino acids. Germline V lookup: CDR1 MNHEY, CDR2 SMNVEV (reference sequence). CDR3 loop: CASSLSGQGATEQYF. CDR3 coding DNA: TGTGCCAGCAGTTTATCTGGACAGGGGGCGACGGAGCAGTACTTC.

V is TRBV6-5 and J is TRBJ2-2; tentative D call: TRBD1 (6 bases). Per the germline V gene, CDR1 is MNHEY and CDR2 is SVGAGI. This CDR3 is 16 amino acids long. Trimming left V 2 bases short and J 7 bases short, with 17 bases between. The CDR3: CASSYPSPRGGGELFF. CDR3 sequence (DNA): TGTGCCAGCAGTTACCCCAGTCCCAGGGGCGGCGGGGAGCTGTTTTTT.

The chain uses TRBV29-1 and TRBJ1-5, with D unclear. Trimming cost V 4 bases and J 2 bases, with 6 bases left between them. The CDR3 length is 12 residues. Germline-derived CDR1 and CDR2 are SQVTM and ANQGSEA. CDR3 amino acids: CSVVSGNQPQHF. The DNA of the CDR3 is TGCAGCGTTGTCTCAGGCAATCAGCCCCAGCATTTT.

V and J are TRBV20-1 and TRBJ1-5; a possible D gene is TRBD1 (5 bases). The CDR3 runs 15 residues. V lost 3 bases and J lost 5, with 17 bases in between. Germline V gene sequence: CDR1 DFQATT, CDR2 SNEGSKA (reference sequence). Here the CDR3 reads CSARGLGGWDQPQHF. The CDR3 coding sequence is TGCAGTGCTAGGGGGTTGGGGGGATGGGATCAGCCCCAGCATTTT.